Listed below are T cell receptor beta chains from one sample, sequenced in a study of read filtering for tumor transcriptome and immune sequencing. MiXCR was run by TCRdb on the reads, yielding one entry per CDR3 protein. The sample holds roughly 38,000 distinct CDR3 sequences, 10% to 15% seen once. The sample comprised a population of CD138-negative cells sorted from bone marrow. The receptors derive from a donor older than 35 with multiple myeloma. CDR3s include the opening cysteine and the closing phenylalanine or tryptophan. The D gene is left open where the match is weak. Clone size appears in some rows only: once, few, many, or a class for an expanded clone.

size	D	V	length	J	DNA	CDR3
many	TRBD2	TRBV7-9	15	TRBJ2-1	TGTGCCAGCAGCTTTAGTAGCGGGGGCTACAATGAGCAGTTCTTC	CASSFSSGGYNEQFF
NA	NA	TRBV5-1	15	TRBJ2-1	TGCGCCAGCAGCCTCCAGCGTTCCGGGGGAAATGAGCAGTTCTTC	CASSLQRSGGNEQFF
many	TRBD2	TRBV20-1	16	TRBJ2-1	TGCAGTGCTAGAGCGGCGGGGGGAAGATTACGAAATGAGCAGTTCTTC	CSARAAGGRLRNEQFF
few	TRBD2	TRBV7-2	18	TRBJ2-3	TGTGCCAGCAGTCGCATAGGCGGTGCGGGAGGCCGGACAGATACGCAGTATTTT	CASSRIGGAGGRTDTQYF
many	NA	TRBV19	16	TRBJ2-7	TGTGCCAGTAGTATATCCCTGGGTAACCACATCTACGAGCAGTACTTC	CASSISLGNHIYEQYF
once	NA	TRBV4-2	15	TRBJ2-1	TGTGCCAGCAGCCAAGGGAAGGGGGTAGGGAATGACCAGTTCTTC	CASSQGKGVGNDQFF
many	TRBD2	TRBV25-1	17	TRBJ2-1	TGTGCCAGCAGTGACTTCACCGCAGGGACTAGACGTAATGAGCAGTTCTTC	CASSDFTAGTRRNEQFF
few	NA	TRBV28	12	TRBJ2-5	TGTGCCAGCAGACAGGGCGTAGAGACCCAGTACTTC	CASRQGVETQYF
many	TRBD2	TRBV18	14	TRBJ2-7	TGTGCCAGCTCACCCACGGGGGGGACCTACGAGCAGTACTTC	CASSPTGGTYEQYF
many	TRBD1	TRBV7-8	13	TRBJ1-4	TGTGCCAGCAGCCGGGACAGGGGTGAAAAACTGTTTTTT	CASSRDRGEKLFF
NA	NA	TRBV3-1	14	TRBJ1-3	TGTGCCAGCAGCCAAGAGCAGACTGGAAACACCATATATTTT	CASSQEQTGNTIYF
NA	NA	TRBV29-1	13	TRBJ1-1	TGCAGCGCATCGGGGCAAATGAACACTGAAGCTCTCTTT	CSASGQMNTEALF
many	NA	TRBV12-3/TRBV12-4	11	TRBJ2-1	TGTGCCAGCAGCCGGACTAATGAGCAGTTCTTC	CASSRTNEQFF
many	NA	TRBV6-5	14	TRBJ1-1	TGTGCCAGCAGTTACTCCAGGGCCGTCCTTGAAGCTTTCTTT	CASSYSRAVLEAFF
many	NA	TRBV5-1	16	TRBJ2-5	TGCGCCAGCAGCCCGTGGGGCGGAGGGGTCCAAGAGACCCAGTACTTC	CASSPWGGGVQETQYF
many	NA	TRBV28	15	TRBJ2-5	TGTGCCAGCAGTTTATCGGTACTAGTAGACGAGACCCAGTACTTC	CASSLSVLVDETQYF
many	TRBD2	TRBV27	16	TRBJ2-7	TGTGCCAGCAGTTCCTCAGCGGGAGTGAGATCCTACGAGCAGTACTTC	CASSSSAGVRSYEQYF
many	NA	TRBV6-1	14	TRBJ1-1	TGTGCCAGCACCGGCGGGTGGATGAACACTGAAGCTTTCTTT	CASTGGWMNTEAFF
NA	NA	TRBV29-1	12	TRBJ1-3	TGCAGCGTTGAAGAATTTGGAAACACCATATATTTT	CSVEEFGNTIYF
once	NA	TRBV15	17	TRBJ2-1	TGTGCCACCAGCAGAGGGGTAGTGTGGCCTAGGGACAATGAGCAGTTATTC	CATSRGVVWPRDNEQLF
many	TRBD2	TRBV15	15	TRBJ2-4	TGTGCCACCAGCAGAGATCGCGGGACTAGCTACATTCAGTACTTC	CATSRDRGTSYIQYF
many	NA	TRBV30	16	TRBJ2-2	TGTGCCTGGAGGGGTGGGCAGGGACTGAACACCGGGGAGCTGTTTTTT	CAWRGGQGLNTGELFF
many	NA	TRBV7-6	13	TRBJ2-3	TGTGCCAGCAGCTTAAACCCGATAGATACGCAGTATTTT	CASSLNPIDTQYF
many	NA	TRBV20-1	11	TRBJ2-7	TGCAGTGCTACTGGGAACTACGAGCAGTACTTC	CSATGNYEQYF
many	NA	TRBV29-1	12	TRBJ2-3	TGCAGCGTTGAAGTTCGCACAGATACGCAGTATTTT	CSVEVRTDTQYF
many	TRBD1	TRBV5-1	14	TRBJ1-4	TGCGCCAGCAGCTCGACAGGGGTAGATGAAAAACTGTTTTTT	CASSSTGVDEKLFF
many	TRBD2	TRBV5-1	16	TRBJ2-7	TGCGCCAGCAGCCGTGGGGGGCTAGCGGGAGATTACGAGCAGTACTTC	CASSRGGLAGDYEQYF
many	NA	TRBV7-2	15	TRBJ2-7	TGTGCCAGCAGCTTAAGGGGGGGTGAGGCCTACGAGCAGTACTTC	CASSLRGGEAYEQYF
many	NA	TRBV5-1	11	TRBJ2-1	TGCGCCAGCACGATGGACAATGAGCAGTTCTTC	CASTMDNEQFF
NA	NA	TRBV15	15	TRBJ2-6	TGTGCCACCAGCGGAGAAGGCCCGGTGGCCAACGTCCTGACTTTC	CATSGEGPVANVLTF
many	TRBD2	TRBV7-2	17	TRBJ2-3	TGTGCCAGCAGCTTAGCCCCGGGACTAGCGACTTCAGATACGCAGTATTTT	CASSLAPGLATSDTQYF
many	TRBD1	TRBV6-5	16	TRBJ1-4	TGTGCCAGCAGTCGGACAGGGGAATCCGAAATCGGGAAACTGTTTTTT	CASSRTGESEIGKLFF
many	NA	TRBV18	13	TRBJ2-5	TGTGCCAGCTCACCGGCAGGCCGGGGGACCCAGTACTTC	CASSPAGRGTQYF
NA	TRBD2	TRBV5-1	17	TRBJ2-7	TGCGCCAGCAGCTTGGTTTTCGGGAGGCGAAGCTCCTACGAGCAGTACTTC	CASSLVFGRRSSYEQYF
many	NA	TRBV11-2	16	TRBJ2-2	TGTGCCAGCAGCTTAAGGGGACCTGGATGGTCCGGGGAGCTGTTTTTT	CASSLRGPGWSGELFF
many	TRBD2	TRBV6-2/TRBV6-3	17	TRBJ2-1	TGTGCCAGCAGTCGCCCACCGGGACTAGCGGGAAAGAATGAGCAGTTCTTC	CASSRPPGLAGKNEQFF
many	NA	TRBV6-4	14	TRBJ2-1	TGTGCCAGCAGTGCCGTAGGGATGGACGTTGAGCAGTTCTTC	CASSAVGMDVEQFF
many	TRBD1	TRBV6-1	15	TRBJ2-1	TGTGCCAGCAGTGTCGACAGGGCGTCCTACAATGAGCAGTTCTTC	CASSVDRASYNEQFF
many	NA	TRBV7-9	13	TRBJ2-1	TGTGCCAGCATAGGGGACAATTACAATGAGCAGTTCTTC	CASIGDNYNEQFF
many	TRBD1	TRBV2	14	TRBJ2-2	TGTGCCAGCAGGAACTCAGGGGGAACCGGGGAGCTGTTTTTT	CASRNSGGTGELFF
many	NA	TRBV19	11	TRBJ2-1	TGTGCCAGTAGGTGGTCACATGAGCAGTTCTTC	CASRWSHEQFF
many	TRBD1	TRBV28	13	TRBJ1-2	TGTGCCAGCAGTCGAGACAGGGGGCTAGGCTACACCTTC	CASSRDRGLGYTF